These T cell receptor beta chains were read from a single sample in a study of CD8 T cells in Susac syndrome. TCRdb reprocessed the immunoSEQ multiplex PCR reads via MiXCR and lists one record per CDR3 protein. The profile shows tens of thousands of distinct CDR3 sequences, approximately 94% of them singletons. The sequencing sample was made of CD8+ T cells from PBMCs. Every receptor here comes from a human donor in good health. Both conserved end residues are part of each CDR3. D genes are given only for firm matches. Expanded clones get a size class; other rows say once, few or many, or leave the size out.

V: TRBV30
size: -
D: -
J: TRBJ1-1
CDR3: CAWSPGNTEAFF
DNA: TGTGCCTGGAGTCCAGGTAACACTGAAGCTTTCTTT

V: TRBV4-2
size: -
D: TRBD2
J: TRBJ2-1
CDR3: CASSQEVAGYNEQFF
DNA: TGTGCCAGCAGCCAAGAGGTAGCGGGGTACAATGAGCAGTTCTTC

V: TRBV9
size: -
D: TRBD2
J: TRBJ2-1
CDR3: CASSEGLAGAEQFF
DNA: TGTGCCAGCAGCGAGGGGCTAGCGGGAGCTGAGCAGTTCTTC

V: TRBV19
size: -
D: -
J: TRBJ2-5
CDR3: CASSRTAQETQYF
DNA: TGTGCCAGTAGTAGAACGGCCCAAGAGACCCAGTACTTC

V: TRBV6-6
size: -
D: TRBD2
J: TRBJ2-5
CDR3: CASSGLTSGNRETQYF
DNA: TGTGCCAGCAGCGGACTAACTAGCGGGAACCGAGAGACCCAGTACTTC

V: TRBV20-1
size: once
D: -
J: TRBJ2-1
CDR3: CSAREGGYDEQFF
DNA: TGCAGTGCTAGAGAAGGGGGGTACGATGAGCAGTTCTTC

V: TRBV21-1
size: -
D: -
J: TRBJ2-5
CDR3: CASSVRTTQETQYF
DNA: TGTGCCAGCAGCGTCCGGACAACTCAAGAGACCCAGTACTTC

V: TRBV5-1
size: few
D: TRBD2
J: TRBJ2-5
CDR3: CASSLETSGAQTQYF
DNA: TGCGCCAGCAGCTTGGAGACTAGCGGGGCGCAGACCCAGTACTTC

V: TRBV5-6
size: -
D: -
J: TRBJ2-3
CDR3: CASSISTDTQYF
DNA: TGTGCCAGCAGCATTAGCACAGATACGCAGTATTTT

V: TRBV7-9
size: -
D: -
J: TRBJ2-7
CDR3: CASSLTGTVYEQYF
DNA: TGTGCCAGCAGCTTAACGGGAACGGTCTACGAGCAGTACTTC

V: TRBV7-2
size: -
D: TRBD2
J: TRBJ2-7
CDR3: CASSLGASGIYEQYF
DNA: TGTGCCAGCAGCTTAGGCGCTAGCGGGATCTACGAGCAGTACTTC

V: TRBV7-9
size: few
D: -
J: TRBJ2-1
CDR3: CASSPTYEQFF
DNA: TGTGCCAGCAGCCCAACCTATGAGCAGTTCTTC

V: TRBV13
size: -
D: -
J: TRBJ1-1
CDR3: CASSPAPNTEAFF
DNA: TGTGCCAGCAGCCCGGCACCGAACACTGAAGCTTTCTTT

V: TRBV6-2/TRBV6-3
size: -
D: -
J: TRBJ2-7
CDR3: CASSYLVVYEQYF
DNA: TGTGCCAGCAGTTACTTGGTAGTCTACGAGCAGTACTTC